The 32 T cell receptor beta chains in this list originate from one sample, sequenced in a study of blood T cells in healthy people across ages. Together with a sample-barcoded 5' primer, a J-beta primer mix was included in a second PCR lasting about 7 to 11 cycles. In TCRdb, the 5' RACE reads were re-called with MiXCR into one record per CDR3 protein. The sample has approximately 600,000 distinct CDR3 sequences; 58% are singletons. The sample consisted of blood. These receptors all stem from a man in his 60s in good health.

V gene TRBV29-1 combines with J gene TRBJ2-1, with 8 bases aligning to TRBD1. With the DNA end fitting TRBJ2-7 better, the J assignment may be wrong. Germline values: CDR1 SQVTM, CDR2 ANQGSEA. The CDR3 covers 16 residues. The CDR3 protein is CSVEDLSAGGYNEQYF. The CDR3 coding sequence is TGCAGCGTTGAAGATCTTTCGGCAGGGGGCTACAATGAGCAGTACTTC.

The V and J genes are TRBV5-1 and TRBJ2-3; the D gene is possibly TRBD1 (6 bases). This CDR3 has 14 amino acids. Trimming removed 6 bases from V and 2 bases from J, with 13 bases in between. Germline CDR1 and CDR2: SGHRS and YFSETQ. CDR3 region: CASTHGQHTDTQYF. The CDR3 DNA reads as TGCGCCAGCACCCACGGACAGCACACAGATACGCAGTATTTT. The full variable domain, in which reference TRBV5-1 and TRBJ2-3 provide the parts outside the CDR3, is KAGVTQTPRYLIKTRGQQVTLSCSPISGHRSVSWYQQTPGQGLQFLFEYFSETQRNKGNFPGRFSGRQFSNSRSEMNVSTLELGDSALYLCASTHGQHTDTQYFGPGTRLTVL.

This clonotype appeared once. The chain employs TRBV20-1 and TRBJ2-5; TRBD2 matches 15 bases. The CDR3 has 16 residues. The ends lost 3 bases at V and 1 base at J; junction bases unmatched: 3. Germline lookup yields CDR1 DFQATT and CDR2 SNEGSKA (reference sequence). CDR3 sequence: CSARGTSGGSQETQYF. The DNA for the CDR3 is TGCAGTGCTAGGGGGACTAGCGGGGGGTCCCAAGAGACCCAGTACTTC.

This sequence joins TRBV4-1 and TRBJ2-3, with TRBD1 matching over 7 bases. This CDR3 has 15 residues. The V segment lost 4 bases and the J segment 6 bases; nucleotides outside the gene matches: 10. From germline, CDR1 is MGHRA and CDR2 YSYEKL. CDR3 nucleotides: TGCGCCAGCAGCCTGAGAGGGGGCGATGGGGATACGCAGTATTTT. It yields the protein CASSLRGGDGDTQYF.

This clonotype was observed at least ten times. A clone one base away is much larger, so this may be a read error. The V call is TRBV20-1, the J call TRBJ2-7; D not certain. The CDR3 has 11 residues. V dropped 5 bases and J dropped 7 bases, with 12 bases sitting between them. The V gene's germline CDR1 is DFQATT and CDR2 SNEGSKA (reference sequence). The CDR3 protein is CSALRDNEQYF. The CDR3 DNA follows: TGCAGTGCTCTTCGAGACAATGAGCAGTACTTC.

V is TRBV27 and J is TRBJ1-2; D is uncertain. The CDR3 sequence is 16 residues long. The germline gives CDR1 MNHEY, CDR2 SMNVEV (reference sequence). V was pared by 8 bases and J by 3 bases, with 22 bases between. CDR3 protein: CASRSFLTTQDYGYTF. CDR3 nucleotides: TGTGCCAGCCGCTCTTTTTTAACAACTCAGGACTATGGCTACACCTTC.

The V gene is TRBV24-1, the J gene TRBJ2-1; D gene unclear. V lost 5 bases and J 2 bases, leaving 9 bases between the germline ends. Germline V gives CDR1 KGHDR, CDR2 SFDVKD. The CDR3 has 14 residues. Here the CDR3 reads CATSGPSPYNEQFF. DNA for the CDR3: TGTGCCACCAGTGGCCCCAGCCCCTACAATGAGCAGTTCTTC.

The J gene is TRBJ2-4, the V gene TRBV4-1; 11 bases align to TRBD1. Gene TRBJ2-5 matches the end of the DNA better, so the J call may be wrong. The V gene's germline CDR1 is MGHRA and CDR2 YSYEKL. This CDR3 has 16 residues. CDR3 residues: CASSQEGQGVKETQYF. In DNA form, the CDR3 reads TGCGCCAGCAGCCAAGAGGGACAGGGGGTCAAGGAGACCCAGTACTTC.

CDR3 bases: TGTGCCAGCAGTTCCGCCGAGGGTAGGGGCTACACCTTC. Amino acids: CASSSAEGRGYTF. The rearrangement links TRBV9 to TRBJ1-2; no reliable D call. Between the trimmed V and J ends, which lost 5 bases and 8 bases, there was a span of 16 bases. The CDR3 loop spans 13 amino acids. Germline V gives CDR1 SGDLS, CDR2 YYNGEE.

This rearrangement joins TRBV10-3 to TRBJ1-1; perhaps TRBD1 as D (5 bases). The germline V and J ends were trimmed by 4 bases and 1 base, with 10 bases remaining between them. Germline values: CDR1 ENHRY, CDR2 SYGVKD. CDR3 length equals 14 residues. CDR3 loop: CAISGAGRNTEAFF. The DNA of the CDR3 is TGTGCCATCAGTGGGGCGGGGCGGAACACTGAAGCTTTCTTT.

V usage is TRBV6-5 and J usage is TRBJ2-6; D ambiguous. Trimming took 4 bases from V and 0 from J, leaving 10 bases between them. The length of the CDR3 is 16 residues. Germline assignment: CDR1 MNHEY and CDR2 SVGAGI. CDR3 in amino acids: CASSWHQISGANVLTF. The CDR3 region has the DNA TGTGCCAGCAGTTGGCATCAGATCTCTGGGGCCAACGTCCTGACTTTC.

The V and J genes are TRBV9 and TRBJ1-1; D unresolved. Germline lookup yields CDR1 SGDLS and CDR2 YYNGEE. Trimming cost V 0 bases and J 4 bases, with 4 bases left between them. The CDR3 sequence is 12 residues long. CDR3 sequence: CASSVASTEAFF. CDR3 nucleotides: TGTGCCAGCAGCGTAGCTTCCACTGAAGCTTTCTTT.

The V and J genes are TRBV10-3 and TRBJ2-5; unclear D gene. The DNA end is more similar to TRBJ2-7, so the J call may be wrong. The CDR3 sequence is 14 residues long. Germline loops: CDR1 ENHRY, CDR2 SYGVKD. The CDR3 region is CAISESTVPYEQYF. The CDR3 DNA sequence: TGTGCCATCAGTGAGTCTACAGTCCCTTACGAGCAGTACTTC.

This clonotype was recorded at least ten times. The chain employs TRBV15 and TRBJ2-5; 9 bases are a match to TRBD2. The CDR3 loop spans 16 amino acids. The germline V gene encodes CDR1 LNHNV and CDR2 YYDKDF (reference sequence). Unmatched junction bases numbered 10, after V lost 4 bases and J lost 4 bases. The CDR3 DNA follows: TGTGCCACCAGCAAGACCCTAGCGGGGATAAGAGAGACCCAGTACTTC. It translates to CATSKTLAGIRETQYF.

The chain carries TRBV9 and TRBJ2-3; D is ambiguous. The CDR3 consists of 16 residues. The germline CDR1 and CDR2 sequences are SGDLS and YYNGEE. V lost 0 bases and J lost 2, with 13 bases in between. CDR3 in DNA: TGTGCCAGCAGCGTAGAGAGTGATACCTACACAGATACGCAGTATTTT. Residues: CASSVESDTYTDTQYF. The full variable domain, in which reference TRBV9 and TRBJ2-3 provide the parts outside the CDR3, is DSGVTQTPKHLITATGQRVTLRCSPRSGDLSVYWYQQSLDQGLQFLIQYYNGEERAKGNILERFSAQQFPDLHSELNLSSLELGDSALYFCASSVESDTYTDTQYFGPGTRLTVL.

This clonotype was recorded a few times. The chain is built from TRBV5-1 and TRBJ2-6; D is uncertain. Trimming removed 0 bases at V and 3 bases at J, with 13 bases between. There are 17 residues in the CDR3. Germline V gives CDR1 SGHRS, CDR2 YFSETQ. DNA for the CDR3: TGCGCCAGCAGCTTGGGTCAACCCGGGCATGGGGCCAACGTCCTGACTTTC. It encodes CASSLGQPGHGANVLTF. The full variable domain, with the rest looked up from reference TRBV5-1 and TRBJ2-6, is KAGVTQTPRYLIKTRGQQVTLSCSPISGHRSVSWYQQTPGQGLQFLFEYFSETQRNKGNFPGRFSGRQFSNSRSEMNVSTLELGDSALYLCASSLGQPGHGANVLTFGAGSRLTVL.

This rearrangement joins TRBV2 to TRBJ2-7; possible D gene TRBD2, 7 bases. V was clipped by 3 bases and J by 2 bases, with 14 bases between them. This CDR3 has 15 amino acids. Germline V gives CDR1 SNHLY, CDR2 FYNNEI. CDR3 protein: CASSDPGGKAYEQYF. The CDR3 DNA follows: TGTGCCAGCAGTGACCCGGGGGGCAAGGCCTACGAGCAGTACTTC.

This clonotype turned up a few times. The chain joins TRBV18 to TRBJ2-6; D gene ambiguous. Germline values: CDR1 KGHSH, CDR2 LQKENI. The CDR3 has 15 residues. V lost 1 base and J lost 2, with 6 bases in between. The CDR3 loop reads CASSPQDPGANVLTF. The CDR3 bases are TGTGCCAGCTCACCACAGGATCCTGGGGCCAACGTCCTGACTTTC. Full variable domain (outside the CDR3, taken from reference TRBV18 and TRBJ2-6): NAGVMQNPRHLVRRRGQEARLRCSPMKGHSHVYWYRQLPEEGLKFMVYLQKENIIDESGMPKERFSAEFPKEGPSILRIQQVVRGDSAAYFCASSPQDPGANVLTFGAGSRLTVL.

The chain employs TRBV18 and TRBJ2-3; D is tentatively TRBD1 or TRBD2 (5 bases each). Germline CDR1 and CDR2: KGHSH and LQKENI. Trimming took 3 bases from V and 5 from J, leaving 9 bases between them. The CDR3 loop spans 13 amino acids. CDR3 DNA sequence: TGTGCCAGCTCACCCGATGGGGGAGATACGCAGTATTTT. It encodes CASSPDGGDTQYF.

The rearrangement joins TRBV20-1 to TRBJ1-1, with D hard to call. Looked up from germline, CDR1 is DFQATT and CDR2 is SNEGSKA (reference sequence). V was pared by 0 bases and J by 10 bases, with 15 bases between. The CDR3 spans 13 residues. CDR3 amino acids: CSARDRGDHGAFF. In nucleotides, the CDR3 is TGCAGTGCTAGAGATCGGGGAGACCACGGAGCTTTCTTT.

This clonotype appeared a few times. The J gene is TRBJ1-1, the V gene TRBV10-3; tentatively, D is TRBD1 (6 bases). Trimming removed 7 bases from V and 1 base from J, with 10 bases in between. CDR3 length: 13 residues. Germline V gene lookup returns CDR1 ENHRY and CDR2 SYGVKD. This chain's CDR3 is CAITLDRNTEAFF. DNA of the CDR3: TGTGCCATCACCTTGGACAGGAACACTGAAGCTTTCTTT.

This clonotype was counted between two and nine times. At one of its ends the junction is not consistent with the germline gene, which may arise from a read error. J is TRBJ2-5 and V is TRBV5-1; no reliable D call. The CDR3 is 12 amino acids. CDR1 SGHRS and CDR2 YFSETQ come from the germline V gene. This chain's CDR3 is CASSLEDETQYF. The DNA for the CDR3 is TGCGCCAGCAGCTTGGAGGACGAGACCCAGTACTTT.

This chain links TRBV5-1 with TRBJ2-7, with D perhaps TRBD2 (6 bases). Trimming pared 0 bases from V and 0 bases from J, leaving 13 bases between. Germline V CDR1 and CDR2: SGHRS, YFSETQ. The CDR3 is 16 residues long. CDR3 loop: CASSLVSGVSSYEQYF. Here the CDR3 DNA reads TGCGCCAGCAGCTTGGTGTCGGGGGTGAGCTCCTACGAGCAGTACTTC.

The V and J genes are TRBV10-3 and TRBJ2-5; D is undetermined. The CDR3 sequence is 14 residues long. V lost 0 bases, J lost 1 base, and 6 bases lay in between. Germline V gene lookup returns CDR1 ENHRY and CDR2 SYGVKD. In DNA form, the CDR3 reads TGTGCCATCAGTGAGTCGATGACCCAAGAGACCCAGTACTTC. The encoded protein is CAISESMTQETQYF.

This clonotype was detected a few times. J is TRBJ2-5 and V is TRBV7-9, with 7 bases matching TRBD1. This CDR3 spans 15 amino acids. V lost 7 bases to trimming and J lost 2 bases; unmatched junction nucleotides: 10. Germline CDR1 and CDR2: SEHNR and FQNEAQ (reference sequence). The CDR3 spells CASTEQPGQQETQYF. CDR3 coding DNA: TGTGCCAGCACTGAACAACCGGGACAGCAAGAGACCCAGTACTTC.

V and J are TRBV7-2 and TRBJ2-7; 11 bases align to TRBD1. The J call may be wrong; the DNA end is better matched by TRBJ2-5. The CDR3 consists of 17 residues. Germline V gene lookup returns CDR1 SGHTA and CDR2 FQGNSA. CDR3 residues: CASSLGRGTGGRETQYF. The CDR3 DNA reads as TGTGCCAGCAGCTTGGGACGCGGGACAGGGGGTCGAGAGACCCAGTACTTC.

The gene calls are TRBV6-5 and TRBJ2-7, with TRBD2 as a possible D gene (6 bases). This CDR3 spans 15 amino acids. The V gene's germline CDR1 is MNHEY and CDR2 SVGAGI. V dropped 5 bases and J dropped 3 bases, with 17 bases sitting between them. The CDR3 nucleotides read TGTGCCAGCAGTAACCCGACTAGTTCCGTCTACGAGCAGTACTTC. Its protein is CASSNPTSSVYEQYF.

There are a few counts of this clonotype. CDR3 coding DNA: TGTGCCAGCAGTCCCCGAGGGGCGGGCTATGGCTACACCTTC. It codes for CASSPRGAGYGYTF. The chain combines TRBV27 with TRBJ1-2; TRBD1 might be the D (5 bases). Trimming cost V 5 bases and J 4 bases, with 14 bases left between them. CDR1 and CDR2 (germline): MNHEY, SMNVEV (reference sequence). The CDR3 covers 14 residues.

This clonotype has more than one count but fewer than ten. The gene calls are TRBV6-6 and TRBJ1-5, with D hard to call. Between the trimmed V and J ends, which lost 6 bases and 8 bases, there was a span of 14 bases. Germline V CDR1 and CDR2: MNHNY, SVGAGI (reference sequence). This CDR3 is 13 amino acids long. CDR3 in amino acids: CASSPGLPKPQHF. The CDR3 DNA reads TGTGCCAGCAGCCCGGGTCTCCCTAAGCCCCAGCATTTT.

The table lists this clonotype with a few counts. The rearrangement links TRBV9 to TRBJ2-5; 7 nucleotides align to TRBD1. The ends lost 0 bases at V and 5 bases at J; junction bases unmatched: 7. CDR3 size: 15 residues. Germline loops: CDR1 SGDLS, CDR2 YYNGEE. Here the CDR3 DNA reads TGTGCCAGCAGCGTAGTGACAGGGCTGGGGGAGACCCAGTACTTC. Translation: CASSVVTGLGETQYF.

The chain employs TRBV12-3 or TRBV12-4 and TRBJ1-1; 8 bases fit TRBD1. J lost 0 bases, V lost 5 bases, and 5 bases had no gene match. The CDR3 is 15 residues long. In DNA form, the CDR3 reads TGTGCCAGCAGTAGTGGGACAGGTATGAACACTGAAGCTTTCTTT. As protein: CASSSGTGMNTEAFF.

V and J are TRBV4-2 and TRBJ2-3; a weak D match, TRBD2 (7 bases). The V end lost 0 bases, the J end lost 4 bases, and 11 bases lay between the germline ends. CDR1 LGHNA and CDR2 YNFKEQ come from the germline V gene. The CDR3 sequence is 15 residues long. DNA for the CDR3: TGTGCCAGCAGCCAAGAGGGGGGGGCAGCAGATACGCAGTATTTT. Residues: CASSQEGGAADTQYF.